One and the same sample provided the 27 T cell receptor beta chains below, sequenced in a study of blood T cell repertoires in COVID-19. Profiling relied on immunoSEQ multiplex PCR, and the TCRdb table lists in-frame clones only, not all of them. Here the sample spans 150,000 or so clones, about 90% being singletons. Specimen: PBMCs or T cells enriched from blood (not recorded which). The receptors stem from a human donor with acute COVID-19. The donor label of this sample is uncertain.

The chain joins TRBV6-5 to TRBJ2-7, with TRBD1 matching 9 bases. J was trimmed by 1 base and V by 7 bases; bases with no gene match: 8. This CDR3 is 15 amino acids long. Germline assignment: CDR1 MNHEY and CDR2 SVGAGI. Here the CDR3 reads CASTPETGGSYEQYF. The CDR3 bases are TGTGCCAGCACCCCCGAGACAGGGGGGTCCTACGAGCAGTACTTC.

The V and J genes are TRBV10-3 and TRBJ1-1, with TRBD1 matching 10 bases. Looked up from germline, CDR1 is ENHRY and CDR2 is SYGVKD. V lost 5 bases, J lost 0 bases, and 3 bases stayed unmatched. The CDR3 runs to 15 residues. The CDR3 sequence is CAISKDRGMNTEAFF. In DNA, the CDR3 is TGTGCCATCAGTAAGGACAGGGGGATGAACACTGAAGCTTTCTTT.

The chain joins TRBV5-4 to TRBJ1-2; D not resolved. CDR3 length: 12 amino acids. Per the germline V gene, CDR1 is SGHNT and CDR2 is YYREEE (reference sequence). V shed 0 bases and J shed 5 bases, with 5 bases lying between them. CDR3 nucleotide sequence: TGTGCCAGCAGCTTGGACGGGTATGGCTACACCTTC. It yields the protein CASSLDGYGYTF.

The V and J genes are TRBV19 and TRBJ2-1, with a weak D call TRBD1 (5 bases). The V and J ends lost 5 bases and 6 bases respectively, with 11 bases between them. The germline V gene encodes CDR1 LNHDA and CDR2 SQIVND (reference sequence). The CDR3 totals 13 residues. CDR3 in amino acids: CASSLQGPNEQFF. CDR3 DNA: TGTGCCAGTAGTCTTCAGGGTCCCAATGAGCAGTTCTTC.

CDR3 loop: CASSREGGVTNEKLFF. For the CDR3, the DNA is TGCGCCAGCAGCCGAGAGGGAGGGGTTACTAATGAAAAACTGTTTTTT. V usage is TRBV4-3 and J usage is TRBJ1-4; D possibly corresponds to TRBD1 (5 bases). V was clipped by 4 bases and J by 2 bases, with 14 bases between them. Germline CDR1 reads LGHNA; CDR2 reads YSLEER. The CDR3 runs to 16 residues.

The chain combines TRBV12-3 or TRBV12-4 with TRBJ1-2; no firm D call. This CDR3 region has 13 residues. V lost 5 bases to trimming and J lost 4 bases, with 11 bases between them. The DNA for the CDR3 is TGTGCCAGCAGTCCCTCAAGCGGCTATGGCTACACCTTC. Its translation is CASSPSSGYGYTF.

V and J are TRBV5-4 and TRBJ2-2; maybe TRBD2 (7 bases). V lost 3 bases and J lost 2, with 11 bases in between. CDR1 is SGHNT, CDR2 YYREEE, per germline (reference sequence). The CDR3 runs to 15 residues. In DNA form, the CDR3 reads TGTGCCAGCAGCTCAGGCGGGGGCAACACCGGGGAGCTGTTTTTT. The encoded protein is CASSSGGGNTGELFF.

CDR3 DNA sequence: TGCAGCGCCTCATCAGGGATGGTCGAGACCCAGTACTTC. Its protein is CSASSGMVETQYF. The V call is TRBV29-1, the J call TRBJ2-5, with D perhaps matching TRBD1 (5 bases). The CDR3 is 13 residues long. Trimming cost V 7 bases and J 5 bases, with 17 bases left between them. CDR1 SQVTM and CDR2 ANQGSEA come from the germline V gene.

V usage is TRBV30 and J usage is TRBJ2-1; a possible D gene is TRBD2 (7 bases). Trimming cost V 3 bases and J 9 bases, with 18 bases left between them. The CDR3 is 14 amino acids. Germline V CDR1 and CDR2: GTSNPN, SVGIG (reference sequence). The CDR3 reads CAWRGGGVVGEQFF. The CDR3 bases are TGTGCCTGGAGAGGAGGGGGGGTTGTGGGTGAGCAGTTCTTC.

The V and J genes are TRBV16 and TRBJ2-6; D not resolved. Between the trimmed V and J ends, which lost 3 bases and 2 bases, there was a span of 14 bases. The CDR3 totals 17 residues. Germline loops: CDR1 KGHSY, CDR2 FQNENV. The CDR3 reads CASSQGFQETGANVLTF. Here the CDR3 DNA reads TGTGCCAGCAGCCAGGGCTTCCAGGAAACTGGGGCCAACGTCCTGACTTTC.

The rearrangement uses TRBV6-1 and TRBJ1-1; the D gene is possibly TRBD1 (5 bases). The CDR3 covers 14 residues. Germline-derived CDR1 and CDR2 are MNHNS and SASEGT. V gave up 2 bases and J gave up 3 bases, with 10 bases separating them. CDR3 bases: TGTGCCAGCAGTGAATTGGAACAGGACACTGAAGCTTTCTTT. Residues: CASSELEQDTEAFF.

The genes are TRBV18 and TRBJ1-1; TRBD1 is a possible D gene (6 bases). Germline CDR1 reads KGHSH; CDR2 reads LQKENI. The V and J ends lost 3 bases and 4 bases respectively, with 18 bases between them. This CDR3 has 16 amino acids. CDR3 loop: CASSPQHPPGATEAFF. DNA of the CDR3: TGTGCCAGCTCACCCCAGCACCCTCCAGGGGCCACTGAAGCTTTCTTT.

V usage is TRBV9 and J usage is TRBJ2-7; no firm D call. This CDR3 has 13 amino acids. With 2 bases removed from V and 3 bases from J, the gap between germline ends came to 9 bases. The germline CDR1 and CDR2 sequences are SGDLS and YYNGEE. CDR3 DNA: TGTGCCAGCAGCGTGGGCAGTTACTACGAGCAGTACTTC. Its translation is CASSVGSYYEQYF.

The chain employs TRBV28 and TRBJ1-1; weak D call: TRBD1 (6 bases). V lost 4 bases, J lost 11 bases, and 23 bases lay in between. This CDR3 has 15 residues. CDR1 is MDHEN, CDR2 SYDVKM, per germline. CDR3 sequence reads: CASSSPGQGKSSAFF. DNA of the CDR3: TGTGCCAGCAGTTCTCCGGGACAAGGGAAATCGAGTGCTTTCTTT.

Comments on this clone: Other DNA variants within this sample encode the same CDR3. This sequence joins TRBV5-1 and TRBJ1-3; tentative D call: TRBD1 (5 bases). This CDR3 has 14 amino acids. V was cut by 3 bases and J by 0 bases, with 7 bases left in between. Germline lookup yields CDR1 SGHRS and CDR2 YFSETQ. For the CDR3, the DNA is TGCGCCAGCAGCTCCGGGGGCTCTGGAAACACCATATATTTT. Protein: CASSSGGSGNTIYF.

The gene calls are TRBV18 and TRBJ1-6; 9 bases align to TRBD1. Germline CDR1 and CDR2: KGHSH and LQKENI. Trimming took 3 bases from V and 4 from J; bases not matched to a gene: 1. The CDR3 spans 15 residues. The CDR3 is CASSPGTGYNSPLHF. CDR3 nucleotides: TGTGCCAGCTCACCCGGGACAGGGTATAATTCACCCCTCCACTTT.

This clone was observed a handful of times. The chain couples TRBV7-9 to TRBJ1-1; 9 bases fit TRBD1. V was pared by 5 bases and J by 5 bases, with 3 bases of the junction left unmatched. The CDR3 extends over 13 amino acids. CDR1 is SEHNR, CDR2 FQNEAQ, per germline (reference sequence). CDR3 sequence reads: CASSIGQGTEAFF. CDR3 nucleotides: TGTGCCAGCAGCATAGGACAGGGGACTGAAGCTTTCTTT.

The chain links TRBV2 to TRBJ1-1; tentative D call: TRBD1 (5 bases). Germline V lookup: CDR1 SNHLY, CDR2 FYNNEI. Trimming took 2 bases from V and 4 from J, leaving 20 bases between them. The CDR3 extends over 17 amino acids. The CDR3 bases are TGTGCCAGCAGTGAATTTGGGGGGACCATAACGGGCACTGAAGCTTTCTTT. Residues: CASSEFGGTITGTEAFF.

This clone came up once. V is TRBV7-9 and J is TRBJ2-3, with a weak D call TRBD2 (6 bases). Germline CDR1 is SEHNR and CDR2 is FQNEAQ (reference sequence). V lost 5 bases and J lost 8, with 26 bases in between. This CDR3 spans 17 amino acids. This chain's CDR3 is CASSQLFGGAPLGTQYF. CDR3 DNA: TGTGCCAGCAGCCAACTTTTTGGCGGGGCCCCTTTGGGTACGCAGTATTTT.

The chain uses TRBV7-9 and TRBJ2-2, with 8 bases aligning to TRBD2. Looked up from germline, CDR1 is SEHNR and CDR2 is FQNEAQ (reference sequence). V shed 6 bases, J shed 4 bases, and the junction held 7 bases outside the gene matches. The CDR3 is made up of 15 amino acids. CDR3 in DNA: TGTGCCAGCAGTTTGGCGGGGGGAGGCACCGGGGAGCTGTTTTTT. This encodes CASSLAGGGTGELFF.

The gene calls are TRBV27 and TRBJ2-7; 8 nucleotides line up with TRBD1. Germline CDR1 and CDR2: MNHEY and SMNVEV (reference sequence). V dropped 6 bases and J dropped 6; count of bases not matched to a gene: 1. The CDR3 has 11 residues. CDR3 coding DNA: TGTGCCAGCAGCGGGACAGGCGAGCAGTACTTC. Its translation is CASSGTGEQYF.

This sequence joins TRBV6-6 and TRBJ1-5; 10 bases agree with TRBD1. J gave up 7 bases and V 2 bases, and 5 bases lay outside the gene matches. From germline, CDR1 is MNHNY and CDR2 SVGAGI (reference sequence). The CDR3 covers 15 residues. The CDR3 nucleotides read TGTGCCAGCAGTTACCCCGGGACAGGGGAACAGCCCCAGCATTTT. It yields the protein CASSYPGTGEQPQHF.

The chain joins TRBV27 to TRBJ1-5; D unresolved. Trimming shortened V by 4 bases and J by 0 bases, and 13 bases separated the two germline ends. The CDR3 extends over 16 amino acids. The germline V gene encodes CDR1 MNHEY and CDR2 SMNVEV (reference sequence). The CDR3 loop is CASSYPPGGSNQPQHF. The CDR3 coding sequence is TGTGCCAGCAGTTACCCCCCGGGAGGTAGCAATCAGCCCCAGCATTTT.

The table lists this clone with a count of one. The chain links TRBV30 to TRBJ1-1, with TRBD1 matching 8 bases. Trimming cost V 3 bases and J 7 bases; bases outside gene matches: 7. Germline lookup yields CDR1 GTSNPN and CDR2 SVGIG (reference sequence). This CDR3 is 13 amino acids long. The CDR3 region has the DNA TGTGCCTGGAGGAGGACAGGGAACGGTGAAGCTTTCTTT. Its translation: CAWRRTGNGEAFF.

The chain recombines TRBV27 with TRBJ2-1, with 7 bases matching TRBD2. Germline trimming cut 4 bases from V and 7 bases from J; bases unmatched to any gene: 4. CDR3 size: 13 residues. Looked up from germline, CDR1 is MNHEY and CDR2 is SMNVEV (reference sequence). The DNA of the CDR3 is TGTGCCAGCAGTTCGACTAGCTTGAATGAGCAGTTCTTC. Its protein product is CASSSTSLNEQFF.

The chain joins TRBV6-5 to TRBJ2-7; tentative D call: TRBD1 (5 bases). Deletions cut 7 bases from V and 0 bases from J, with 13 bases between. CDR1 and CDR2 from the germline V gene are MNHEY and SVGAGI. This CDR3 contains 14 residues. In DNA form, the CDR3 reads TGTGCCAGCACCTACCCTGACAGCTCCTACGAGCAGTACTTC. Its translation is CASTYPDSSYEQYF.

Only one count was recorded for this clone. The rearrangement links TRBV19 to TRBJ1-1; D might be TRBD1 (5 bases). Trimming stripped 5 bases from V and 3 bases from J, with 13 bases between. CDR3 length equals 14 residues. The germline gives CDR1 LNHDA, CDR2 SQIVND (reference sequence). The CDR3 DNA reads TGTGCCAGTAGTGACGACAGACCTTACACTGAAGCTTTCTTT. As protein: CASSDDRPYTEAFF.